Listed below are T cell receptor beta chains from one sample, sequenced in a study of OX40 agonist ivuxolimab in advanced cancers. Clones were read by immunoSEQ multiplex PCR, and TCRdb kept only the in-frame ones, dropping some. The profile shows tens of thousands of clones, about nine tenths of them singletons. The material was CD4+ or CD8+ T cells sorted from blood, obtained in a trial of the OX40 agonist ivuxolimab. The receptors derive from an adult with an advanced solid tumor such as melanoma, head and neck, liver or kidney cancer. Each CDR3 is given with its conserved first and last residue. Fields, in order: clone size, J gene, D gene, V gene, CDR3 DNA, CDR3 protein. The D gene is left open where the match is weak. Rows give clone size only sometimes, using once, few, many, or a class for an expanded clone.

abundance: -; j_gene: TRBJ2-5; d_gene: TRBD2; v_gene: TRBV7-8; CDR3nt: TGTGCCAGCAGCATAGCGGGGGGGCGTGTGGAGACCCAGTACTTC; CDR3aa: CASSIAGGRVETQYF
abundance: -; j_gene: TRBJ2-2; d_gene: -; v_gene: TRBV7-6; CDR3nt: TGTGCCAGCAGCTTAGGACGGGACACCGGGGAGCTGTTTTTT; CDR3aa: CASSLGRDTGELFF
abundance: -; j_gene: TRBJ2-2; d_gene: TRBD1; v_gene: TRBV6-6; CDR3nt: TGTGCCAGCACCCCGGGACAGGGGGGCACCGGGGAGCTGTTTTTT; CDR3aa: CASTPGQGGTGELFF
abundance: -; j_gene: TRBJ2-7; d_gene: -; v_gene: TRBV14; CDR3nt: TGTGCCAGCAGCCAAGAGGGGATCGTAAGGTACTTC; CDR3aa: CASSQEGIVRYF
abundance: -; j_gene: TRBJ1-4; d_gene: -; v_gene: TRBV5-6; CDR3nt: TGTGCCAGCAGCGACCTCGGAGGGAGAGGTGAAAAACTGTTTTTT; CDR3aa: CASSDLGGRGEKLFF
abundance: once; j_gene: TRBJ2-5; d_gene: TRBD2; v_gene: TRBV19; CDR3nt: TGTGCCAGTAGTAGGACTAGCGGGGACCAAGAGACCCAGTACTTC; CDR3aa: CASSRTSGDQETQYF
abundance: -; j_gene: TRBJ2-5; d_gene: -; v_gene: TRBV4-1; CDR3nt: TGCGCCAGCAGCCAAGATGCCAGACAAGAGACCCAGTACTTC; CDR3aa: CASSQDARQETQYF
abundance: -; j_gene: TRBJ2-4; d_gene: -; v_gene: TRBV19; CDR3nt: TGTGCCAGTAGTCTCGGACAGCCTGGAAACATTCAGTACTTC; CDR3aa: CASSLGQPGNIQYF
abundance: -; j_gene: TRBJ2-2; d_gene: -; v_gene: TRBV28; CDR3nt: TGTGCCAGCAGTTTAATTTCTGGACACGCCAGCGGGGAGCTGTTTTTT; CDR3aa: CASSLISGHASGELFF
abundance: -; j_gene: TRBJ2-1; d_gene: TRBD2; v_gene: TRBV19; CDR3nt: TGTGCCAGTACCGGGAGGCAAGCGGGAGTAGGTAGTGAGCAGTTCTTC; CDR3aa: CASTGRQAGVGSEQFF
abundance: once; j_gene: TRBJ2-1; d_gene: -; v_gene: TRBV7-3; CDR3nt: TGTGCCAGCAGCTTAAGGCCAAGGCAAGAGGGGCCGAACAATGAGCAGTTCTTC; CDR3aa: CASSLRPRQEGPNNEQFF
abundance: -; j_gene: TRBJ1-5; d_gene: TRBD1; v_gene: TRBV19; CDR3nt: TGTGCCAGTAGTCGAACCCACAGGGGCAGTAGCAATCAGCCCCAGCATTTT; CDR3aa: CASSRTHRGSSNQPQHF
abundance: -; j_gene: TRBJ2-6; d_gene: TRBD1; v_gene: TRBV27; CDR3nt: TGTGAACAGGGGTCCGGGGCCAACGTCCTGACTTTC; CDR3aa: CEQGSGANVLTF
abundance: -; j_gene: TRBJ2-3; d_gene: -; v_gene: TRBV18; CDR3nt: TGTGCCAGCTCACCTTCCGGATACACAGATACGCAGTATTTT; CDR3aa: CASSPSGYTDTQYF
abundance: -; j_gene: TRBJ2-3; d_gene: TRBD2; v_gene: TRBV14; CDR3nt: TGTGCCAGCAGCCCCTCTAGCGGGAGTTGGGGAGATACGCAGTATTTT; CDR3aa: CASSPSSGSWGDTQYF
abundance: -; j_gene: TRBJ1-4; d_gene: -; v_gene: TRBV7-9; CDR3nt: TGTGCCAGCAGGGCCAAGACAGGTGGCGATGAAAAACTGTTTTTT; CDR3aa: CASRAKTGGDEKLFF
abundance: -; j_gene: TRBJ2-3; d_gene: -; v_gene: TRBV5-4; CDR3nt: TGTGCCAGCAGCCCCCTCAGTAGCACAGATACGCAGTATTTT; CDR3aa: CASSPLSSTDTQYF
abundance: once; j_gene: TRBJ2-7; d_gene: -; v_gene: TRBV30; CDR3nt: TGTGCCTGGAGGGGGTTATCCGGGACGGGCGCGGGGAAGCAGTACTTC; CDR3aa: CAWRGLSGTGAGKQYF
abundance: -; j_gene: TRBJ2-6; d_gene: -; v_gene: TRBV27; CDR3nt: TGTGCCAGCAGCCCTTGGGGGCTCTCTGGGGCCAACGTCCTGACTTTC; CDR3aa: CASSPWGLSGANVLTF
abundance: -; j_gene: TRBJ2-7; d_gene: TRBD2; v_gene: TRBV4-2; CDR3nt: TGTGCCAGCAGCCAGCGGACTAGCGGGAGGTACGAGCAGTACTTC; CDR3aa: CASSQRTSGRYEQYF
abundance: -; j_gene: TRBJ2-3; d_gene: TRBD2; v_gene: TRBV28; CDR3nt: TGTGCCAGCAGTTCTAGCGGAGCTAGCACAGATACGCAGTATTTT; CDR3aa: CASSSSGASTDTQYF
abundance: -; j_gene: TRBJ2-3; d_gene: -; v_gene: TRBV6-5; CDR3nt: TGTGCCAGCAGCCCCATGTCCACAGATACGCAGTATTTT; CDR3aa: CASSPMSTDTQYF
abundance: -; j_gene: TRBJ2-6; d_gene: TRBD1; v_gene: TRBV11-3; CDR3nt: TGTGCCAGCAGCTTATCATGGACAGGTACCCACTCTGGGGCCAACGTCCTGACTTTC; CDR3aa: CASSLSWTGTHSGANVLTF
abundance: -; j_gene: TRBJ2-5; d_gene: -; v_gene: TRBV6-1; CDR3nt: TGTGCCAGCAGTGAAGTAGGGGAAGAGACCCAGTACTTC; CDR3aa: CASSEVGEETQYF
abundance: -; j_gene: TRBJ1-2; d_gene: TRBD1; v_gene: TRBV19; CDR3nt: TGTGCCAGCTCTCCGACTAGGACAGGGACTAACTATGGCTACACCTTC; CDR3aa: CASSPTRTGTNYGYTF
abundance: -; j_gene: TRBJ2-5; d_gene: -; v_gene: TRBV7-9; CDR3nt: TGTGCCAGCAGCCGTTCAGTAGCGCGGTATGGAGAGACCCAGTACTTC; CDR3aa: CASSRSVARYGETQYF
abundance: once; j_gene: TRBJ1-2; d_gene: -; v_gene: TRBV14; CDR3nt: TGTGCCAGCAGCCGCAGCCCCGACTATGGCTACACCTTC; CDR3aa: CASSRSPDYGYTF
abundance: few; j_gene: TRBJ1-2; d_gene: -; v_gene: TRBV19; CDR3nt: TGTGCCAGTAGTATGATAGACCCCTATGGCTACACCTTC; CDR3aa: CASSMIDPYGYTF
abundance: -; j_gene: TRBJ2-2; d_gene: TRBD2; v_gene: TRBV2; CDR3nt: TGTGCCAGCAGCGGACTAGCAGGGACCGGGGAGCTGTTTTTT; CDR3aa: CASSGLAGTGELFF
abundance: once; j_gene: TRBJ2-7; d_gene: TRBD1; v_gene: TRBV18; CDR3nt: TGTGCCAGCTCCCACGGGAGGAGACAGGGGGCGTCAAAGCAGTACTTC; CDR3aa: CASSHGRRQGASKQYF
abundance: -; j_gene: TRBJ2-7; d_gene: TRBD1; v_gene: TRBV5-6; CDR3nt: TGTGCCAGCAGCCGGACAGGGACCCAGGCCCTATCCTACGAGCAGTACTTC; CDR3aa: CASSRTGTQALSYEQYF
abundance: -; j_gene: TRBJ1-1; d_gene: -; v_gene: TRBV7-9; CDR3nt: TGTGCCAGCACCAAGTGGGGTGGGACCGAAGACGAAGCTTTCTTT; CDR3aa: CASTKWGGTEDEAFF
abundance: -; j_gene: TRBJ2-2; d_gene: TRBD2; v_gene: TRBV11-2; CDR3nt: TGTGCCAGCAGCTTACAAGCGGGGGCGAACACCGGGGAGCTGTTTTTT; CDR3aa: CASSLQAGANTGELFF
abundance: -; j_gene: TRBJ2-3; d_gene: -; v_gene: TRBV5-6; CDR3nt: TGTGCCAGCAGCTTGCGGGCCGAGGGTACGCAGTATTTT; CDR3aa: CASSLRAEGTQYF
abundance: few; j_gene: TRBJ1-2; d_gene: -; v_gene: TRBV18; CDR3nt: TGTGCCAGCTCACCTTCAGGGAATGGCTACACCTTC; CDR3aa: CASSPSGNGYTF
abundance: -; j_gene: TRBJ2-2; d_gene: -; v_gene: TRBV11-3; CDR3nt: TGTGCCAGCAGCTTAAGACCCACCGGGGAGCTGTTTTTT; CDR3aa: CASSLRPTGELFF